The 23 T cell receptor beta chains given below trace back to one sample, sequenced in a study of response to subunit inactivated influenza vaccine. TCRdb reanalysed the RT-PCR reads using MiXCR and keeps one entry per CDR3 protein. This sample carries 710,000 or so distinct CDR3 sequences, approximately 14% of them seen once, and the ten largest clones take around 10%. Source: PBMCs from blood, taken 11 to 12 days after vaccination. The receptors derive from a man aged 50 or older who received an inactivated influenza vaccine.

This clonotype was counted between two and nine times. The DNA for the CDR3 is TGTGCCAGCAGTCCCGGTGTATACAATGAGCAGTTCTTC. Translating it yields CASSPGVYNEQFF. The chain employs TRBV6-6 and TRBJ2-1; no reliable D call. This CDR3 spans 13 amino acids. Germline lookup yields CDR1 MNHNY and CDR2 SVGAGI (reference sequence). Between the trimmed V and J ends, which lost 5 bases and 4 bases, there was a span of 9 bases.

This clonotype was observed at least ten times. The V and J genes are TRBV27 and TRBJ1-1; 8 positions agree with TRBD1. From germline, CDR1 is MNHEY and CDR2 SMNVEV (reference sequence). Losses at the gene ends were 6 bases for V and 7 bases for J; bases not matched to a gene: 10. This CDR3 contains 14 residues. In DNA form, the CDR3 reads TGTGCCAGCAGGCCGTTACAGGACAGGGATGAAGCTTTCTTT. Protein sequence: CASRPLQDRDEAFF.

This clonotype has at least ten counts. The chain uses TRBV5-1 and TRBJ2-7; D might be TRBD1 (6 bases). In germline, CDR1 is SGHRS, CDR2 YFSETQ. The CDR3 length is 12 residues. Trimming removed 6 bases from V and 0 bases from J, with 7 bases in between. Here the CDR3 DNA reads TGCGCCAGCAAGGACAGCTCCTACGAGCAGTACTTC. It encodes CASKDSSYEQYF.

This clonotype was counted between two and nine times. At one end the junction does not follow the germline gene, possibly because of a read error. This sequence joins TRBV6-5 and TRBJ2-1; D tentatively fits TRBD1 or TRBD2 (5 bases each). This CDR3 is built from 11 residues. Germline-derived CDR1 and CDR2 are MNHEY and SVGAGI. Here the CDR3 DNA reads TGTGCCAGCAGTTCGCCGGGACGGACCACCTTC. It encodes CASSSPGRTTF.

This clonotype was observed a few times. The chain combines TRBV7-2 with TRBJ1-2; perhaps TRBD1 as D (6 bases). Germline loops: CDR1 SGHTA, CDR2 FQGNSA. The CDR3 has 13 amino acids. V was pared by 5 bases and J by 2 bases, with 9 bases between. As DNA, the CDR3 is TGTGCCAGCAGCCACGGACAGAACTATGGCTACACCTTC. This translates into CASSHGQNYGYTF.

This clonotype was observed a few times. V usage is TRBV5-5 and J usage is TRBJ1-4; D is undetermined. The germline V and J ends were trimmed by 4 bases and 8 bases, with 15 bases remaining between them. Germline CDR1 reads SGHKS; CDR2 reads YYEKEE (reference sequence). The CDR3 runs 14 residues. The CDR3 DNA reads as TGTGCCAGCAGCCCGACCCTTGTCGGGGAAAAACTGTTTTTT. This codes for CASSPTLVGEKLFF.

The chain employs TRBV20-1 and TRBJ2-3, with 7 bases lining up with TRBD1. Germline trimming cut 5 bases from V and 0 bases from J; bases unmatched to any gene: 14. Looked up from germline, CDR1 is DFQATT and CDR2 is SNEGSKA (reference sequence). The CDR3 length is 17 residues. CDR3 nucleotide sequence: TGCAGTGCTCCTAACATGCCGGGACAGACTAGCACAGATACGCAGTATTTT. Translating gives CSAPNMPGQTSTDTQYF.

The table lists this clonotype with a few counts. The rearrangement links TRBV6-2 or TRBV6-3 to TRBJ2-4; 7 bases fit TRBD2. The CDR3 sequence is 19 residues long. Germline CDR1 and CDR2: MNHEY and SVGEGT. Germline trimming cut 2 bases from V and 1 base from J; bases unmatched to any gene: 14. The CDR3 sequence: CASSYDTNRGESAKNIQYF. CDR3 DNA: TGTGCCAGCAGTTACGACACCAATCGGGGGGAGTCGGCCAAAAACATTCAGTACTTC.

This clonotype was seen more than once but under ten times. The CDR3 here is CASSWITGNSYNEQFF. Here the CDR3 DNA reads TGTGCCAGCAGTTGGATTACAGGGAACTCCTACAATGAGCAGTTCTTC. The chain recombines TRBV6-5 with TRBJ2-1; weak D call: TRBD1 (6 bases). Germline CDR1 reads MNHEY; CDR2 reads SVGAGI. Trimming removed 4 bases from V and 0 bases from J, with 13 bases in between. The CDR3 runs 16 residues.

This clonotype was seen a few times. The chain is built from TRBV11-3 and TRBJ2-1, with 7 bases matching TRBD2. V dropped 5 bases and J dropped 12; count of bases not matched to a gene: 10. In germline, CDR1 is SGHNT, CDR2 YENEEA. This CDR3 comprises 13 residues. CDR3 nucleotide sequence: TGTGCCAGCAGCCCGGGGGGTCTTGGGGCGCAGTTCTTC. Its translation: CASSPGGLGAQFF.

This chain links TRBV15 with TRBJ1-4, with D perhaps matching TRBD1 (5 bases). CDR1 LNHNV and CDR2 YYDKDF come from the germline V gene (reference sequence). V was shortened by 1 base and J by 0 bases, with 12 bases between the two germline ends. The CDR3 loop spans 17 amino acids. CDR3 in amino acids: CATSRGSQGATNEKLFF. The CDR3, as DNA: TGTGCCACCAGCAGAGGTTCCCAGGGAGCAACTAATGAAAAACTGTTTTTT.

The sample holds a few counts of this clonotype. The chain carries TRBV20-1 and TRBJ2-3, with a tentative D call TRBD2 (5 bases). The CDR3 sequence is 14 residues long. The germline V gene encodes CDR1 DFQATT and CDR2 SNEGSKA (reference sequence). Trimming removed 0 bases at V and 6 bases at J, with 13 bases between. The CDR3 region has the DNA TGCAGTGCTAGAGATCCCGGGATAGCGGATACGCAGTATTTT. Translating gives CSARDPGIADTQYF.

V and J are TRBV24-1 and TRBJ2-1; 7 nucleotides line up with TRBD1. The CDR3 has 16 residues. In germline, CDR1 is KGHDR, CDR2 SFDVKD. V was pared by 2 bases and J by 10 bases, with 13 bases of the junction left unmatched. This CDR3 is CATSDWETQGNLEQFF. The CDR3 DNA sequence: TGTGCCACCAGTGATTGGGAAACACAGGGGAACTTGGAGCAGTTCTTC.

Only a few counts were recorded for this clonotype. This chain uses TRBV7-8 with TRBJ1-6, with unresolved D. Trimming pared 4 bases from V and 10 bases from J, leaving 14 bases between. From germline, CDR1 is SGHVS and CDR2 FQNEAQ. The CDR3 has 14 amino acids. This CDR3 is CASSSRLSGSPLHF. CDR3 nucleotides: TGTGCCAGCAGCTCCCGCCTATCGGGGTCACCCCTCCACTTT. The full variable domain, completed using reference TRBV7-8 and TRBJ1-6, is GAGVSQSPRYKVAKRGQDVALRCDPISGHVSLFWYQQALGQGPEFLTYFQNEAQLDKSGLPSDRFFAERPEGSVSTLKIQRTQQEDSAVYLCASSSRLSGSPLHFGNGTRLTVT.

This clonotype was counted between two and nine times. The gene calls are TRBV7-9 and TRBJ2-3; no firm D call. The V end was cut by 0 bases, the J end by 7 bases, with 8 bases between. CDR3 length equals 13 residues. Germline lookup yields CDR1 SEHNR and CDR2 FQNEAQ (reference sequence). The CDR3 reads CASSLAIGNTQYF. Here the CDR3 DNA reads TGTGCCAGCAGCTTAGCAATAGGGAATACGCAGTATTTT.

This clonotype occurred a few times. Written as DNA, the CDR3 is TGTGCCAGCAGTTTACTGGGGAGATCCTACAATGAGCAGTTCTTC. Encoded protein: CASSLLGRSYNEQFF. The rearrangement links TRBV27 to TRBJ2-1; TRBD2 might be the D (5 bases). The germline CDR1 and CDR2 sequences are MNHEY and SMNVEV (reference sequence). The CDR3 is 15 residues long. V was clipped by 2 bases and J by 1 base, with 9 bases between them.

The V gene is TRBV4-2, the J gene TRBJ2-1; 7 positions match TRBD2. Germline values: CDR1 LGHNA, CDR2 YNFKEQ. The length of the CDR3 is 16 residues. V shed 0 bases, J shed 7 bases, and the junction held 9 bases outside the gene matches. Here the CDR3 DNA reads TGTGCCAGCAGCCAAGAAGCCGGAAGCGGGACGAATGAGCAGTTCTTC. It is translated as CASSQEAGSGTNEQFF.

The J gene is TRBJ2-3, the V gene TRBV3-1; tentatively, D is TRBD2 (6 bases). Germline CDR1 LGHDT, CDR2 YNNKEL (reference sequence). The CDR3 length is 15 residues. Trimming cost V 0 bases and J 4 bases, with 11 bases left between them. The CDR3 region has the DNA TGTGCCAGCAGCCAAGATCAGACTAGAGCAGATACGCAGTATTTT. This encodes CASSQDQTRADTQYF.

This chain connects TRBV7-9 to TRBJ2-4; D is undetermined. The ends were cut back, 5 bases at V and 4 bases at J, with 18 bases in the middle. Germline V lookup: CDR1 SEHNR, CDR2 FQNEAQ (reference sequence). The CDR3 has 16 amino acids. CDR3 sequence reads: CASSAPDAGLKNIQYF. In DNA form, the CDR3 reads TGTGCCAGCAGCGCGCCCGATGCCGGGTTAAAAAACATTCAGTACTTC.

The chain couples TRBV7-3 to TRBJ2-3; tentative D call: TRBD2 (5 bases). V was pared by 5 bases and J by 6 bases, with 12 bases between. This CDR3 is 13 amino acids long. Germline-derived CDR1 and CDR2 are SGHTA and FQGTGA. CDR3 DNA sequence: TGTGCCAGCAGCCCCTGGAGGTGGGATACGCAGTATTTT. This codes for CASSPWRWDTQYF.

This chain uses TRBV9 with TRBJ2-3; no clear D gene. The CDR3 consists of 14 residues. V gave up 0 bases and J gave up 6 bases, with 11 bases separating them. Germline CDR1 SGDLS, CDR2 YYNGEE. The CDR3 nucleotides are TGTGCCAGCAGCGTAGGGGGTCCGCTTGATACGCAGTATTTT. This sequence encodes CASSVGGPLDTQYF.

This clonotype was recorded a few times. The chain has TRBV12-3 or TRBV12-4 and TRBJ1-3, with unresolved D. V was pared by 3 bases and J by 0 bases, with 9 bases between. This CDR3 contains 15 residues. This CDR3 is CASSFPAGSGNTIYF. DNA of the CDR3: TGTGCCAGCAGTTTCCCTGCCGGCTCTGGAAACACCATATATTTT.

Turning to this clonotype: Relative to the germline gene, one junction end is altered; a read error may explain this. The rearrangement joins TRBV11-2 to TRBJ2-2; D possibly corresponds to TRBD2 (5 bases). The CDR3 spans 13 residues. Germline V CDR1 and CDR2: SGHAT, FQNNGV. CDR3: CVSHQRPTGELFF. In nucleotides, the CDR3 is TGTGTCAGCCACCAGCGGCCCACCGGGGAGCTGTTTTTT.